The 24 T cell receptor beta chains below come from one sample, sequenced in a study of T cell responses to AZD1222 COVID-19 vaccine. Profiling relied on immunoSEQ multiplex PCR, and the TCRdb table lists in-frame clones only, not all of them. The sample has approximately 110,000 clones, 80% to 90% seen once. Sample: peripheral blood, taken on day 0 of AZD1222 vaccination. The source is an adult in good health.

The chain recombines TRBV5-1 with TRBJ1-1; D gene uncertain. Looked up from germline, CDR1 is SGHRS and CDR2 is YFSETQ. The CDR3 is 14 amino acids. V lost 4 bases and J lost 3, with 13 bases in between. The CDR3 DNA sequence: TGCGCCAGCAGCCACGGGCTGGCGGACACTGAAGCTTTCTTT. As protein: CASSHGLADTEAFF.

CDR3 amino acids: CASSEVVRTEAFF. In nucleotides, the CDR3 is TGTGCCAGTTCCGAGGTCGTAAGGACTGAAGCTTTCTTT. The J gene is TRBJ1-1, the V gene TRBV9; D unresolved. The germline gives CDR1 SGDLS, CDR2 YYNGEE. V shed 8 bases and J shed 5 bases, with 16 bases lying between them. The CDR3 runs 13 residues.

The chain joins TRBV5-1 to TRBJ1-2; unclear D gene. Germline CDR1 SGHRS, CDR2 YFSETQ. The CDR3 covers 15 residues. V lost 1 base, J lost 9 bases, and 19 bases lay in between. CDR3 in amino acids: CASSLSSGLTVRYTF. The CDR3 DNA reads as TGCGCCAGCAGCTTGTCCTCGGGCCTTACTGTCCGCTACACCTTC.

The chain joins TRBV18 to TRBJ2-7; D is tentatively TRBD1 or TRBD2 (5 bases each). This CDR3 region has 12 residues. Germline V gene lookup returns CDR1 KGHSH and CDR2 LQKENI. The V and J ends lost 7 bases and 1 base respectively, with 8 bases between them. The CDR3 coding sequence is TGTGCCAGCTTGGGGGAATCCTACGAGCAGTACTTC. Residues: CASLGESYEQYF. Full variable domain (rest looked up from reference TRBV18 and TRBJ2-7): NAGVMQNPRHLVRRRGQEARLRCSPMKGHSHVYWYRQLPEEGLKFMVYLQKENIIDESGMPKERFSAEFPKEGPSILRIQQVVRGDSAAYFCASLGESYEQYFGPGTRLTVT.

V gene TRBV19 combines with J gene TRBJ2-6; no firm D call. CDR3 length equals 18 residues. From germline, CDR1 is LNHDA and CDR2 SQIVND (reference sequence). Trimming pared 5 bases from V and 0 bases from J, leaving 17 bases between. The CDR3 protein is CASSLQSDPSSGANVLTF. DNA of the CDR3: TGTGCCAGTAGTCTTCAATCAGACCCCAGCTCTGGGGCCAACGTCCTGACTTTC.

The chain combines TRBV11-2 with TRBJ2-7; weak D call: TRBD1 (6 bases). The germline V gene has CDR1 SGHAT and CDR2 FQNNGV. The CDR3 length is 14 residues. V lost 5 bases, J lost 0 bases, and 11 bases lay in between. The CDR3 protein is CASSRTDSSYEQYF. CDR3 nucleotide sequence: TGTGCCAGCAGCCGGACAGACAGCTCCTACGAGCAGTACTTC.

V is TRBV28 and J is TRBJ2-3; no definite D call. CDR1 MDHEN and CDR2 SYDVKM come from the germline V gene. With 3 bases removed from V and 1 base from J, the gap between germline ends came to 14 bases. The CDR3 runs 16 residues. CDR3 DNA: TGTGCCAGCAGTTTCCAACTATCTAGGGGCACAGATACGCAGTATTTT. Its protein product is CASSFQLSRGTDTQYF.

The chain couples TRBV7-2 to TRBJ2-5; D assignment may be TRBD1 or TRBD2 (6 bases each). The germline CDR1 and CDR2 sequences are SGHTA and FQGNSA. Trimming cost V 1 base and J 1 base, with 7 bases left between them. The CDR3 sequence is 14 residues long. CDR3 sequence (DNA): TGTGCCAGCAGCTTAGGGGGGGCCCAAGAGACCCAGTACTTC. Its protein is CASSLGGAQETQYF. Combining the CDR3 with reference TRBV7-2 and TRBJ2-5 gives the whole variable domain GAGVSQSPSNKVTEKGKDVELRCDPISGHTALYWYRQSLGQGLEFLIYFQGNSAPDKSGLPSDRFSAERTGGSVSTLTIQRTQQEDSAVYLCASSLGGAQETQYFGPGTRLLVL.

The DNA of the CDR3 is TGTGCCAGCAGCTTAGTGGGTGCAACTAATGAAAAACTGTTTTTT. This codes for CASSLVGATNEKLFF. This chain joins TRBV7-9 and TRBJ1-4, with unresolved D. The CDR3 has 15 residues. Germline V gene lookup returns CDR1 SEHNR and CDR2 FQNEAQ (reference sequence). V lost 1 base and J 0 bases, leaving 6 bases between the germline ends.

This clone was detected once. The chain links TRBV30 to TRBJ1-5, with a possible D match to TRBD1 (5 bases). Trimming shortened V by 4 bases and J by 4 bases, and 11 bases separated the two germline ends. Germline CDR1 is GTSNPN and CDR2 is SVGIG (reference sequence). The CDR3 spans 13 residues. The CDR3 DNA follows: TGTGCCTGGAACTCTGGGGCGAATCAGCCCCAGCATTTT. This sequence encodes CAWNSGANQPQHF.

The rearrangement joins TRBV30 to TRBJ2-4, with 9 bases aligning to TRBD2. The CDR3 sequence is 24 residues long. Germline values: CDR1 GTSNPN, CDR2 SVGIG (reference sequence). J lost 3 bases, V lost 1 base, and 31 bases had no gene match. CDR3 in amino acids: CAWSGGSVAGDLRILNIVKNIQYF. The CDR3 DNA follows: TGTGCCTGGAGTGGGGGTTCCGTAGCGGGGGATTTACGGATCCTGAATATTGTCAAAAACATTCAGTACTTC. Full variable domain (rest looked up from reference TRBV30 and TRBJ2-4): SQTIHQWPATLVQPVGSPLSLECTVEGTSNPNLYWYRQAAGRGLQLLFYSVGIGQISSEVPQNLSASRPQDRQFILSSKKLLLSDSGFYLCAWSGGSVAGDLRILNIVKNIQYFGAGTRLSVL.

The V gene is TRBV6-7, the J gene TRBJ1-2; tentatively, D is TRBD1 (5 bases). TRBV6-7 is given ORF status, its function remaining uncertain. The CDR3 length is 14 residues. Trimming took off 2 bases at V and 8 bases at J, with 15 bases between the two ends. Here the CDR3 DNA reads TGTGCCAGCAGTTACCGGGGCCCTTTTTCCGGCTACACCTTC. It specifies CASSYRGPFSGYTF.

This chain connects TRBV18 to TRBJ2-7, with 8 bases aligning to TRBD2. V trimming: 0 bases; J trimming: 3 bases; junction bases outside the gene matches: 7. Germline V gene data show CDR1 as KGHSH and CDR2 as LQKENI. The CDR3 contains 16 residues. The CDR3 DNA follows: TGTGCCAGCTCACCACCGTCCAGCGGGGGTCTCTACGAGCAGTACTTC. It encodes CASSPPSSGGLYEQYF.

The chain recombines TRBV4-2 with TRBJ2-2; possibly TRBD1 for D (5 bases). The CDR3 runs to 17 residues. V lost 5 bases and J lost 3, with 19 bases in between. Per the germline V gene, CDR1 is LGHNA and CDR2 is YNFKEQ. CDR3 nucleotide sequence: TGTGCCAGCAGCATCAACCCAGGGAATTTGGACACCGGGGAGCTGTTTTTT. Amino acids: CASSINPGNLDTGELFF.

CDR3: CATRLTSSSYEQYF. In nucleotides, the CDR3 is TGTGCCACCAGACTTACTTCCTCCTCCTACGAGCAGTACTTC. The chain employs TRBV19 and TRBJ2-7; D remains unclear. The V gene lost 10 bases and the J gene lost 0 bases, with 16 bases spanning the gap. This CDR3 contains 14 residues. Germline CDR1 is LNHDA and CDR2 is SQIVND (reference sequence).

This clone was seen more than once but under ten times. CDR3 in amino acids: CASRAGWNTEAFF. The CDR3 nucleotides are TGTGCCAGCAGGGCAGGGTGGAACACTGAAGCTTTCTTT. The rearrangement links TRBV12-3 or TRBV12-4 to TRBJ1-1, with a tentative D call TRBD1 (5 bases). V lost 6 bases and J 1 base, leaving 9 bases between the germline ends. This CDR3 has 13 residues.

The J gene is TRBJ2-1, the V gene TRBV18; D perhaps matches TRBD1 (6 bases). CDR1 and CDR2 (germline): KGHSH, LQKENI. The CDR3 covers 17 residues. V gave up 0 bases and J gave up 6 bases, with 18 bases separating them. In DNA form, the CDR3 reads TGTGCCAGCTCACCACCGTCCCCGCAGACAGGAAGCAATGAGCAGTTCTTC. Its protein product is CASSPPSPQTGSNEQFF.

The chain links TRBV10-3 to TRBJ2-1; TRBD2 matches at 8 bases. The germline V gene has CDR1 ENHRY and CDR2 SYGVKD. The CDR3 contains 14 residues. V shed 9 bases and J 8 bases; nucleotides not matched to a gene: 12. CDR3 sequence (DNA): TGTGCCATACGGGGTCGGGAGGGGGGCTATGAGCAGTTCTTC. Translation: CAIRGREGGYEQFF.

The J gene is TRBJ2-7, the V gene TRBV7-6, with TRBD2 identical over 9 bases. The CDR3 has 19 amino acids. V shed 0 bases, J shed 3 bases, and the junction held 15 bases outside the gene matches. Germline lookup yields CDR1 SGHVS and CDR2 FNYEAQ. CDR3 DNA sequence: TGTGCCAGCAGCTTAGCGCGGTTGGGGCGGGAGGGCAATGACTACGAGCAGTACTTC. Amino acid sequence: CASSLARLGREGNDYEQYF.

The chain uses TRBV5-1 and TRBJ1-2; the D is unclear. CDR1 is SGHRS, CDR2 YFSETQ, per germline. The CDR3 extends over 15 amino acids. V lost 1 base to trimming and J lost 2 bases, with 12 bases between them. CDR3 amino acids: CASSLNVGSNYGYTF. CDR3 nucleotides: TGCGCCAGCAGCTTGAATGTGGGCAGCAACTATGGCTACACCTTC. The complete variable domain, with remaining parts taken from reference TRBV5-1 and TRBJ1-2, reads KAGVTQTPRYLIKTRGQQVTLSCSPISGHRSVSWYQQTPGQGLQFLFEYFSETQRNKGNFPGRFSGRQFSNSRSEMNVSTLELGDSALYLCASSLNVGSNYGYTFGSGTRLTVV.

This chain connects TRBV9 to TRBJ1-3; TRBD1 is a possible D gene (5 bases). V lost 3 bases and J lost 4, with 11 bases in between. The CDR3 extends over 14 amino acids. Germline CDR1 SGDLS, CDR2 YYNGEE. In nucleotides, the CDR3 is TGTGCCAGCAGCGCACCCAAGGGGGGAAACACCATATATTTT. Amino acids: CASSAPKGGNTIYF.

J is TRBJ2-5 and V is TRBV11-3, with D possibly being TRBD1 (5 bases). The CDR3 loop spans 13 amino acids. The germline V gene encodes CDR1 SGHNT and CDR2 YENEEA. Trimming left V 1 base short and J 5 bases short, with 8 bases between. In DNA, the CDR3 is TGTGCCAGCAGCTTAGTGGCAGGGGAGACCCAGTACTTC. It encodes CASSLVAGETQYF.

The chain is built from TRBV4-1 and TRBJ2-7; D tentatively reads TRBD1 or TRBD2 (6 bases each). CDR3 length: 16 residues. Germline V gives CDR1 MGHRA, CDR2 YSYEKL. The V and J ends lost 0 bases and 0 bases respectively, with 12 bases between them. CDR3 in amino acids: CASSQEGGGFSYEQYF. CDR3 sequence (DNA): TGCGCCAGCAGCCAAGAGGGGGGCGGGTTCTCCTACGAGCAGTACTTC.

The rearrangement uses TRBV4-3 and TRBJ1-2; no clear D. CDR3 length equals 13 residues. The germline V gene encodes CDR1 LGHNA and CDR2 YSLEER. V lost 4 bases to trimming and J lost 6 bases, with 12 bases between them. The CDR3 sequence is CASSLSGRDGYTF. The CDR3 region has the DNA TGCGCCAGCAGCCTATCCGGACGGGATGGCTACACCTTC.